A selection of T cell receptor beta chains follows, all from one sample in a study of CD8+ T cells in alopecia areata. Sequencing used immunoSEQ multiplex PCR; TCRdb keeps in-frame clones, though not all of them. The table lists more than 200,000 clones, more than 55% of them singletons. The specimen was CD4+ T cells sorted from blood, collected at approximately week 45, from a patient treated with tofacitinib. The source of these receptors is a human donor with alopecia areata. The CDR3 runs from the conserved cysteine through the conserved F or W. D genes are given only for firm matches. Some rows have no size entry. The others give once, few or many, or a class for an expanded clone.

J,D,size,V,DNA,CDR3
TRBJ2-1,.,.,TRBV7-3,TGTGCCAGCAGCTTACGCAGGGTTTCCTACAATGAGCAGTTCTTC,CASSLRRVSYNEQFF
TRBJ1-2,.,.,TRBV5-6,TGTGCCAGCAGCTTGGGACGGAACTATGGCTACACCTTC,CASSLGRNYGYTF
TRBJ1-2,.,.,TRBV30,TGTGCCTGGAGGTCATCCGGGACCCAGAACGGCTACACCTTC,CAWRSSGTQNGYTF
TRBJ2-7,TRBD2,few,TRBV4-3,TGCGCCAGCAGCCTAAAAGTCGCCGGGGGGGCAGATATCTACGAGCAGTACTTC,CASSLKVAGGADIYEQYF
TRBJ2-1,TRBD2,.,TRBV29-1,TGCAGCGTTGCAGGGAGGGCCTGGAATGAGCAGTTCTTC,CSVAGRAWNEQFF
TRBJ2-3,.,.,TRBV2,TGTGCCAGCAGTGGTTGGTCAGATACGCAGTATTTT,CASSGWSDTQYF
TRBJ1-6,.,.,TRBV27,TGTGCCAGCAGTTCGCAGGGTTCTAATAATTCACCCCTCCACTTT,CASSSQGSNNSPLHF
TRBJ1-2,TRBD1,.,TRBV30,TGTGCCTTAGAACGGGACAGCTATGGCTACACCTTC,CALERDSYGYTF
TRBJ1-1,.,.,TRBV14,TGTGCCAGCAGCTCCACCCCGAACACTGAAGCTTTCTTT,CASSSTPNTEAFF
TRBJ2-1,.,.,TRBV5-1,TGCGCCAGCAGTCTGGGGGTGTCGAGGGCAAGGGAGCAGTTCTTC,CASSLGVSRAREQFF
TRBJ2-7,TRBD2,.,TRBV13,TGTGCCAGCAGCTTTGGCGGGGGGGCTAACGAGCAGTACTTC,CASSFGGGANEQYF
TRBJ2-3,.,.,TRBV15,TGTGCCACCAGCAGAGTTCTAGATACGCAGTATTTT,CATSRVLDTQYF
TRBJ2-2,.,.,TRBV7-2,TGTGCCAGCAGCCCCCGATCAACCGGGGAGCTGTTTTTT,CASSPRSTGELFF
TRBJ1-6,TRBD1,.,TRBV15,TGTGCCACCAGCAGGAGCCGGGACAGGGGCATGAATTCACCCCTCCACTTT,CATSRSRDRGMNSPLHF
TRBJ2-3,TRBD1,few,TRBV29-1,TGCAGCGCCAAGGACAGGGTCACAGATACGCAGTATTTT,CSAKDRVTDTQYF
TRBJ1-2,.,few,TRBV10-2,TGCGCCAGCACTACCAACCCTAACTATGGCTACACCTTC,CASTTNPNYGYTF
TRBJ2-3,.,.,TRBV9,TGTGCCAGCAGCGTAGATCTTGGGGATACGCAGTATTTT,CASSVDLGDTQYF
TRBJ2-7,TRBD2,.,TRBV5-1,TGCGCCAGCAGCTCGGGACTAGCGGGGGAATACGAGCAGTACTTC,CASSSGLAGEYEQYF
TRBJ2-5,TRBD2,few,TRBV27,TGTGCCAGCAGTTTGACTAGCGGGGCCGAGACCCAGTACTTC,CASSLTSGAETQYF
TRBJ1-2,.,.,TRBV4-1,TGCGCCAGCAGCCTGGTACAGGGTGAGGGTAACTATGGCTACACCTTC,CASSLVQGEGNYGYTF
TRBJ1-1,.,few,TRBV29-1,TGCAGCGTTGAAGAAAGGGGGACTGAAGCTTTCTTT,CSVEERGTEAFF
TRBJ2-7,.,.,TRBV29-1,TGCAGCGTTGAAAGGAATTACGAGCAGTACTTC,CSVERNYEQYF
TRBJ1-1,.,.,TRBV4-1,TGCGCCAGCAGCCAAGATCCGTCTTACACTGAAGCTTTCTTT,CASSQDPSYTEAFF
TRBJ1-5,.,.,TRBV19,TGTGCCAGTAGTATATCTGTGCACAGTGCGGGGGTAGGCAATCAGCCCCAGCATTTT,CASSISVHSAGVGNQPQHF
TRBJ2-6,.,.,TRBV7-2,TGTGCCAGCAGCTTCTTGGGGGCAGGGGCCAACGTCCTGACTTTC,CASSFLGAGANVLTF
TRBJ2-7,.,once,TRBV20-1,TGCAGTGCGCAGGGTGTGGACGAGCAGTACTTC,CSAQGVDEQYF
TRBJ2-3,.,.,TRBV30,TGTGCCTGGAAGGCGGACCCCCCGGACAGTCGTAATACGCAGTATTTT,CAWKADPPDSRNTQYF
TRBJ1-1,.,.,TRBV29-1,TGCAGCGTTGAAATGAGGAACACTGAAGCTTTCTTT,CSVEMRNTEAFF
TRBJ2-5,TRBD1,.,TRBV29-1,TGCAGCGTATACGGGACAGGGCGGCAAGAGACCCAGTACTTC,CSVYGTGRQETQYF
TRBJ1-5,.,.,TRBV6-1,TGTGCCACCCTCAGCTCTGGCAATCAGCCCCAGCATTTT,CATLSSGNQPQHF
TRBJ2-1,.,.,TRBV5-1,TGCGCCAGCAGCTTGCCGGGCGAAGTGACCAATGAGCAGTTCTTC,CASSLPGEVTNEQFF
TRBJ1-2,TRBD1,.,TRBV7-8,TGTGCCAGCAGCGATAACAGGGGCCACTATGGCTACACCTTC,CASSDNRGHYGYTF
TRBJ2-2,TRBD2,few,TRBV6-5,TGTGCCAGCAGGCGCGGGACTAGCGACACCGGGGAGCTGTTTTTT,CASRRGTSDTGELFF
TRBJ1-1,.,.,TRBV25-1,TGTGCCAGCAGAGGTATGAACACTGAAGCTTTCTTT,CASRGMNTEAFF
TRBJ1-2,.,.,TRBV30,TGTGCCTGGAGTACCCGAGGGCTTAATGGCTACACCTTC,CAWSTRGLNGYTF